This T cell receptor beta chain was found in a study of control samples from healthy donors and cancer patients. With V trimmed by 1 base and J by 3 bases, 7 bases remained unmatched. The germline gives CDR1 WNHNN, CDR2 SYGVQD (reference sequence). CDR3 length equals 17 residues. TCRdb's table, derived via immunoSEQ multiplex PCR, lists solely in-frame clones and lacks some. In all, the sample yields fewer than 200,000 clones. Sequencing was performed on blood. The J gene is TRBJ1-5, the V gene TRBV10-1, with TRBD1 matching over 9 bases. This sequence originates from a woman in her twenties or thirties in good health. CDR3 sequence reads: CASSEWGDRGVNQPQHF. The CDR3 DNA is TGCGCCAGCAGTGAGTGGGGAGACAGGGGGGTCAATCAGCCCCAGCATTTT.